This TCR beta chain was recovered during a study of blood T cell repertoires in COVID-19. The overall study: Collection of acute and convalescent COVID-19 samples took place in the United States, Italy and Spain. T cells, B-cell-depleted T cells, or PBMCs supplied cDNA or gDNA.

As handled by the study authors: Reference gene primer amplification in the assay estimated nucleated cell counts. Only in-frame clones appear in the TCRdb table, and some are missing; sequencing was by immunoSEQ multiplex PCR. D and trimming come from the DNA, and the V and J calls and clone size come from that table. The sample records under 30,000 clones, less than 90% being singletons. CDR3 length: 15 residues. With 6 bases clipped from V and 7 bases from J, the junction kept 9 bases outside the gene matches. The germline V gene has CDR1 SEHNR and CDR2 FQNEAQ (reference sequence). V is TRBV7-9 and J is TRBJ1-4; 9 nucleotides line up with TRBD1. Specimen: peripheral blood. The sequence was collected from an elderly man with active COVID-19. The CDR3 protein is CASSIGGQGFEKLFF. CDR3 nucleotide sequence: TGTGCCAGCAGTATCGGAGGACAGGGGTTTGAAAAACTGTTTTTT.